Listed here is a single TCR beta chain. This clone's antigen is unknown. It has no much larger one-base neighbor in the sample; base qualities were not kept. Using the deep immunoSEQ assay, multiplex PCR amplified TCR CDR3 regions from genomic DNA. For each cell subset, the extracted genomic DNA was distributed evenly across all wells of several immunoSEQ 96-well plates, and each plate served as one replicate. Each replicate PCR for sorted subsets received around 200 ng genomic DNA, equal to roughly 30,000 T cell genomes. Purified libraries were measured with a Qubit 3.0 fluorometer, size-checked on a Bioanalyzer 2100, and measured again with the KAPA Library Quantification kit. Each immunoSEQ 96-well plate was sequenced on its own single-read 150-cycle Illumina NextSeq 550 flow cell. From the authors' description of their analysis: Because the immunoSEQ output included only junctional sequences and no quality scores, the filtering could not be the same as the filtering used for full-length reads. To assign V/J genes and CDR3, sequences were annotated against IMGT germline references using PyIR, a Python wrapper for IgBLAST v1.9. Reads were filtered out if the reads had weak V/J assignments (E-value above 1e-6), no CDR3, stop codons, out-of-frame junctions, or ambiguous translated residues. V3J clonotypes were defined by identical inferred V gene, J gene, and CDR3 amino acid sequence. To compute the percentage overlap between repertoires, the number of shared unique clonotypes was divided by the size of the smaller repertoire. Repertoire richness was assessed with RTK rarefaction, the Chao1 estimator, and Recon v2.1 estimates of unobserved clonotypes. Generation probabilities for all TCRbeta clonotypes obtained by the gDNA method from a handful of donors were computed using OLGA. The table was pulled from immuneACCESS by TCRdb, which kept in-frame rearrangements only. Such tables lose some clones; where checked, under half of the loss comes from unresolved V genes, and the rest has no known cause. From that table come the V and J calls and clone size; the DNA was used to work out D and trimming. The sample table contains about 600,000 clones; only one count was recorded for around 97% of them. The ten largest clones add up to roughly 0.055% of the sample.

CDR1 MNHEY and CDR2 SVGAGI were looked up in the germline V gene. Including cysteine and phenylalanine, the CDR3 has 13 amino acids. Left in the record is the CDR3 DNA by itself, 39 bases read in frame from the first base. V loses 6 bases, J loses 4 bases, and the germline ends lie 10 bases apart. These data belong to a study of shared clonotypes between healthy human individuals (dated by TCRdb to 2018 to 2021). Study-level background: Two women and a few men aged 18 to 49 years were included in the cohort. Per donor, three plates each were used for CD4 naive and CD4 memory, two for CD8 naive, and one for CD8 memory. The study deeply sequenced blood TCR repertoires of about five healthy adults to estimate repertoire size and the extent of clonotype sharing between individuals. To increase sequencing depth and limit assay-specific biases, different laboratories used diverse techniques to prepare libraries and sequence TCR repertoires. Between about 0.85 and 9.5 billion PBMCs per donor were obtained by leukapheresis.

Healthy HIV-negative adults with no recently reported acute infections or vaccinations were included as donors. Every donor was a Caucasian adult living in Nashville, Tennessee, USA. Magnetic negative selection was used to enrich CD4+ T cells, after which naive cells were positively selected on CD45RA and the negative fraction became the memory subset. After blood collection by leukapheresis, PBMCs were isolated using Ficoll-Histopaque density gradient centrifugation and then cryopreserved in the vapor phase of liquid nitrogen. Purity and quantity of every magnetically sorted T cell population were checked by analytical flow cytometry. Genomic DNA was isolated from every sorted fraction and measured by UV absorbance on a Nanodrop 2000c. The full study reports these points: Higher generation probabilities were observed for clonotypes shared by all four sorted-subset donors than for non-shared clonotypes. When several donors were compared, the shared fraction of clonotypes was about 5% for naive CD4, around 3.5% for naive CD8, more than 2% for memory CD4, and 0.35% to 0.5% for memory CD8. Because the study included a small number of donors, the genetic and exposure-history diversity represented was limited. Pairwise subsampling led to the expectation that sequencing depth would affect the degree of clonotype sharing among donors. Estimated clonotype richness was generally larger for naive than for memory subsets. Incomplete sequencing was indicated by rarefaction of sorted-subset datasets, despite the large sequencing depth. Sampling was limited to blood, and TCR repertoires in tissue likely differ from TCR repertoires in blood.

This receptor chain uses TRBV6-5 and TRBJ1-5; no D gene can be assigned with confidence. The clonotype comes from a woman aged 25 to 45 in good health. Sample: naive CD4+ T cells sorted from blood. The intended sense of this specimen's cell subset or site label: CD45RA+ positively selected. The DNA sequence is given as TGTGCCAGCAGCCCACGGGAAAATCAGCCCCAGCATTTT. The resulting protein is CASSPRENQPQHF.